A single T cell receptor (beta chain) is shown here with its context. Its antigen is undetermined. The primer mix had 60 Vbeta and 13 Jbeta primers. This table comes from immunoSEQ multiplex PCR, and its TCRdb copy is limited to in-frame clones, with some not included. The data show some 150,000 clones, with 73% seen just once and about 15% held by the top ten. This sample stems from a study of cytomegalovirus exposure and HLA in healthy donors. Study overall: Falling in the Caucasian-associated ancestry cluster were roughly 80% of under 450 genotyped donors.

General study results and limits: Researchers catalogued some 160 TCR beta chains as cytomegalovirus-associated. In an earlier analysis, productive rearrangement rates for most beta V segments clustered near 87% or 30%.

CDR1 is ENHRY and CDR2 is SYGVKD in the germline V gene. The ends were cut back, 5 bases at V and 1 base at J, with 11 bases in the middle. This CDR3 has 15 residues. The sequencing input was PBMCs. This chain uses TRBV10-3 with TRBJ2-2; perhaps TRBD1 as D (7 bases). The receptor's source is a human donor in good health. CDR3 in amino acids: CAISKQGGNTGELFF. The CDR3 DNA reads as TGTGCCATCAGTAAGCAGGGGGGGAACACCGGGGAGCTGTTTTTT.